This TCR beta chain was sequenced during a study of early T cells in non-severe SARS-CoV-2 infection. Study background: Chains from this unsorted whole-blood bulk RNA could not be paired. Overall study results and limits: In VDJdb matching, anti-spike CD8 responses were favored while private and CD4 specificities went missing.

This CDR3 region has 14 residues. Germline V gives CDR1 SQVTM, CDR2 ANQGSEA. The V gene lost 4 bases and the J gene lost 0 bases, with 13 bases spanning the gap. There are many counts of this clonotype. The antigen remains unidentified. Individual cDNA molecules received unique molecular identifiers. In TCRdb, the 5' RACE reads were re-called with MiXCR into one record per CDR3 protein. The sample carries about 40,000 distinct CDR3 sequences, roughly 5% recorded once. The sequenced sample consisted of whole blood. The chain links TRBV29-1 to TRBJ2-7; D not resolved. The TCR originated in an adult who was a healthcare worker with PCR-confirmed SARS-CoV-2 infection or an uninfected control (not recorded which). The CDR3 protein is CSVGVGLISYEQYF. In DNA form, the CDR3 reads TGCAGCGTTGGGGTCGGGTTAATCTCCTACGAGCAGTACTTC.